The 30 T cell receptor beta chains in this list originate from one sample, sequenced in a study of PD-1 blockade in classical Hodgkin lymphoma. Time point here: cycle 4 day 1 (C4D1), after 6 weeks of nivolumab. Exposure to brentuximab vedotin varied, and each patient had relapsed following autologous stem cell transplantation. The data were produced by immunoSEQ multiplex PCR, yet TCRdb's version contains in-frame clones alone and is incomplete. The table shows roughly 96,000 clones, with just over 90% occurring only once. This specimen consisted of peripheral blood mononuclear cells (PBMCs), obtained before the fourth cycle of nivolumab. Receptors originate from a human donor with classical Hodgkin lymphoma.

To note about this clone: Other DNA sequences in this sample translate to the same CDR3. The chain joins TRBV7-6 to TRBJ2-1, with D tentatively TRBD2 (6 bases). Germline CDR1 SGHVS, CDR2 FNYEAQ. V was shortened by 2 bases and J by 6 bases, with 11 bases between the two germline ends. CDR3 size: 14 residues. CDR3 region: CASSLLDGGNEQFF. CDR3 nucleotide sequence: TGTGCCAGCAGCTTATTAGACGGGGGCAATGAGCAGTTCTTC.

This clone has just one count. The CDR3 DNA sequence: TGTGCCAGCAGTTTCGGGTCTCGCCGATCCTACGAGCAGTACTTC. It yields the protein CASSFGSRRSYEQYF. The chain recombines TRBV27 with TRBJ2-7; no reliable D call. V was clipped by 3 bases and J by 1 base, with 13 bases between them. Germline V gives CDR1 MNHEY, CDR2 SMNVEV (reference sequence). The CDR3 runs 15 residues.

In its sample, this clone was seen once. The chain is built from TRBV18 and TRBJ2-5, with 11 bases matching TRBD2. This CDR3 has 16 amino acids. The germline V gene has CDR1 KGHSH and CDR2 LQKENI. V shed 5 bases, J shed 2 bases, and the junction held 7 bases outside the gene matches. The CDR3 region has the DNA TGTGCCAGCTCAAACGGACTAGCGGGCCCTCAAGAGACCCAGTACTTC. It is translated as CASSNGLAGPQETQYF.

This clone showed up just once. The chain couples TRBV28 to TRBJ2-3; 7 bases align to TRBD2. The CDR3 loop spans 13 amino acids. The V gene end was trimmed by 3 bases and the J gene end by 8 bases; junction bases not matched to a gene: 5. Per the germline V gene, CDR1 is MDHEN and CDR2 is SYDVKM. For the CDR3, the DNA is TGTGCCAGCAGTTTCTCAAGGGAGGGTACGCAGTATTTT. This translates into CASSFSREGTQYF.

This chain links TRBV28 with TRBJ1-5; 9 nucleotides line up with TRBD1. Germline CDR1 is MDHEN and CDR2 is SYDVKM. The CDR3 has 15 residues. V shed 6 bases, J shed 5 bases, and the junction held 8 bases outside the gene matches. This CDR3 reads CASSPGQGRDQPQHF. CDR3 in DNA: TGTGCCAGCAGCCCCGGACAGGGGCGGGATCAGCCCCAGCATTTT.

The chain has TRBV5-1 and TRBJ2-5; a weak D match, TRBD1 (5 bases). The CDR3 contains 14 residues. The germline V gene has CDR1 SGHRS and CDR2 YFSETQ. The V gene lost 0 bases and the J gene lost 5 bases, with 11 bases spanning the gap. The CDR3 region has the DNA TGCGCCAGCAGCTTGGTTCCAGGGTGGGAGACCCAGTACTTC. This sequence encodes CASSLVPGWETQYF.

The chain employs TRBV5-1 and TRBJ1-1; D is undetermined. The V and J ends lost 0 bases and 4 bases respectively, with 10 bases between them. This CDR3 has 14 amino acids. CDR1 is SGHRS and CDR2 is YFSETQ in the germline V gene. As DNA, the CDR3 is TGCGCCAGCAGCTTGGGCTCAAAGGGCACTGAAGCTTTCTTT. Amino acids: CASSLGSKGTEAFF.

This clone came up once. The chain couples TRBV6-1 to TRBJ2-5; tentatively, D is TRBD2 (6 bases). The V gene's germline CDR1 is MNHNS and CDR2 SASEGT. Trimming removed 2 bases at V and 5 bases at J, with 12 bases between. The length of the CDR3 is 14 residues. CDR3 amino acids: CASSELGGGETQYF. CDR3 DNA sequence: TGTGCCAGCAGTGAATTGGGAGGAGGGGAGACCCAGTACTTC.

Written as DNA, the CDR3 is TGTGCCAGCAGTCCGCCCTATTTTAGGATAGCTTTCTTT. Its protein is CASSPPYFRIAFF. The gene calls are TRBV13 and TRBJ1-1; D is undetermined. CDR1 is PRHDT, CDR2 FYEKMQ, per germline (reference sequence). The V and J ends lost 6 bases and 10 bases respectively, with 18 bases between them. The CDR3 length is 13 residues.

The rearrangement links TRBV28 to TRBJ2-2, with D possibly matching TRBD2 (5 bases). Germline CDR1 is MDHEN and CDR2 is SYDVKM. The CDR3 is made up of 15 amino acids. Trimming removed 10 bases from V and 0 bases from J, with 15 bases in between. The CDR3 region has the DNA TGTGCCACCCAAGAAGAGGAGGCGAACACCGGGGAGCTGTTTTTT. Its translation: CATQEEEANTGELFF.

The chain carries TRBV19 and TRBJ2-1, with D perhaps TRBD2 (5 bases). This CDR3 has 13 amino acids. CDR1 and CDR2 from the germline V gene are LNHDA and SQIVND (reference sequence). The V and J ends lost 5 bases and 1 base respectively, with 6 bases between them. The CDR3 protein is CASSPGSYNEQFF. In DNA form, the CDR3 reads TGTGCCAGTAGTCCGGGGTCCTACAATGAGCAGTTCTTC. Supplemented by reference TRBV19 and TRBJ2-1, the full variable domain reads DGGITQSPKYLFRKEGQNVTLSCEQNLNHDAMYWYRQDPGQGLRLIYYSQIVNDFQKGDIAEGYSVSREKKESFPLTVTSAQKNPTAFYLCASSPGSYNEQFFGPGTRLTVL.

The chain recombines TRBV6-1 with TRBJ2-1; possible D gene TRBD1, 6 bases. Germline V lookup: CDR1 MNHNS, CDR2 SASEGT. The CDR3 length is 15 residues. The V gene lost 4 bases and the J gene lost 4 bases, with 14 bases spanning the gap. Written as DNA, the CDR3 is TGTGCCAGCAGTGTAGACGTGGACAGTTACAATGAGCAGTTCTTC. Translated: CASSVDVDSYNEQFF.

The rearrangement joins TRBV30 to TRBJ2-1; D uncertain. The CDR3 runs 15 residues. CDR1 and CDR2 (germline): GTSNPN, SVGIG (reference sequence). V lost 0 bases and J 8 bases, leaving 17 bases between the germline ends. The CDR3 loop reads CAWSVRASRIDEQFF. CDR3 nucleotides: TGTGCCTGGAGTGTACGAGCTTCTCGGATCGATGAGCAGTTCTTC.

CDR3 sequence (DNA): TGTGCCAGCGCTGAGACTATGTTGAGCTCCTACAATGAGCAGTTCTTC. It translates to CASAETMLSSYNEQFF. V gene TRBV2 combines with J gene TRBJ2-1; tentatively, D is TRBD2 (5 bases). CDR3 length: 16 amino acids. V was pared by 8 bases and J by 0 bases, with 17 bases between. The V gene's germline CDR1 is SNHLY and CDR2 FYNNEI.

The chain links TRBV11-2 to TRBJ1-1; no clear D gene. Trimming stripped 6 bases from V and 1 base from J, with 15 bases between. The length of the CDR3 is 15 residues. Germline CDR1 and CDR2: SGHAT and FQNNGV. This CDR3 is CASRTPGRTNTEAFF. DNA for the CDR3: TGTGCCAGCAGAACCCCGGGCCGGACGAACACTGAAGCTTTCTTT.

V and J are TRBV6-1 and TRBJ2-5, with 11 bases lining up with TRBD2. This CDR3 has 15 residues. Per germline, CDR1 MNHNS and CDR2 SASEGT. After removal of 7 bases from V and 0 bases from J, the junction contained 4 bases not matched to a gene. The CDR3 coding sequence is TGTGCCAGCAACCGACTAGCGGGAAACCAAGAGACCCAGTACTTC. It specifies CASNRLAGNQETQYF.

The CDR3 is CASREVRRWNTEAFF. Here the CDR3 DNA reads TGTGCCAGCAGGGAAGTGCGACGGTGGAACACTGAAGCTTTCTTT. The V call is TRBV5-6, the J call TRBJ1-1; D is uncertain. CDR1 is SGHDT, CDR2 YYEEEE, per germline. Between the trimmed V and J ends, which lost 5 bases and 1 base, there was a span of 15 bases. CDR3 length equals 15 residues.

The J gene is TRBJ2-3, the V gene TRBV12-2. TRBV12-2 is a pseudogene. CDR3 size: 17 residues. The CDR3 reads CASRLFSQLSSTDTQYF. CDR3 DNA: TGTGCAAGTCGCTTATTCTCCCAGCTCTCTAGCACAGATACGCAGTATTTT.

The chain carries TRBV6-6 and TRBJ2-7, with 7 bases identical to TRBD2. The CDR3 length is 14 residues. Germline CDR1 and CDR2: MNHNY and SVGAGI (reference sequence). Losses at the gene ends were 5 bases for V and 0 bases for J; bases not matched to a gene: 4. The CDR3 spells CASSRAGSSYEQYF. The DNA of the CDR3 is TGTGCCAGCAGTAGAGCGGGAAGCTCCTACGAGCAGTACTTC.

V gene TRBV4-2 combines with J gene TRBJ2-5; D ambiguous. Trimming stripped 1 base from V and 2 bases from J, with 8 bases between. The length of the CDR3 is 14 residues. CDR1 and CDR2 from the germline V gene are LGHNA and YNFKEQ. CDR3 residues: CASSQGTAQETQYF. Written as DNA, the CDR3 is TGTGCCAGCAGCCAAGGGACGGCTCAAGAGACCCAGTACTTC.

The genes are TRBV18 and TRBJ2-7; D possibly uses TRBD1 or TRBD2 (6 bases each). V lost 2 bases, J lost 5 bases, and 7 bases lay in between. The length of the CDR3 is 12 residues. CDR1 is KGHSH, CDR2 LQKENI, per germline. CDR3 coding DNA: TGTGCCAGCTCACCAGGGGGGCACGAGCAGTACTTC. As protein: CASSPGGHEQYF.

With respect to this clone: The junction differs from germline at one of its ends, possibly a read error. The chain has TRBV18 and TRBJ2-1; 12 nucleotides match TRBD2. Germline V gene lookup returns CDR1 KGHSH and CDR2 LQKENI. This CDR3 comprises 13 residues. Here the CDR3 reads CASSPPYTSGRIF. The CDR3 coding sequence is TGTGCCAGCTCACCACCTTATACTAGCGGGAGGATCTTC.

J is TRBJ2-7 and V is TRBV10-1; perhaps TRBD1 as D (6 bases). CDR1 is WNHNN, CDR2 SYGVQD, per germline (reference sequence). V was shortened by 9 bases and J by 9 bases, with 18 bases between the two germline ends. The CDR3 covers 12 residues. CDR3 in DNA: TGCGCCAGTTCTCCGAATGTAGGGGGGCAGTACTTC. It yields the protein CASSPNVGGQYF.

This clone has only one observation. This chain joins TRBV30 and TRBJ1-6; 8 bases fit TRBD1. The germline CDR1 and CDR2 sequences are GTSNPN and SVGIG (reference sequence). The CDR3 spans 12 residues. The V and J ends lost 7 bases and 11 bases, in that order; junction bases with no gene match: 7. The CDR3 DNA reads TGTGCCTCACAGGGGGGCTTTCCACCCCTCCACTTT. Translating it yields CASQGGFPPLHF. Full variable domain (outside the CDR3, taken from reference TRBV30 and TRBJ1-6): SQTIHQWPATLVQPVGSPLSLECTVEGTSNPNLYWYRQAAGRGLQLLFYSVGIGQISSEVPQNLSASRPQDRQFILSSKKLLLSDSGFYLCASQGGFPPLHFGNGTRLTVT.

The chain carries TRBV19 and TRBJ2-7, with TRBD1 identical over 9 bases. The CDR3 loop spans 15 amino acids. V was clipped by 3 bases and J by 1 base; unmatched bases: 4. The germline V gene has CDR1 LNHDA and CDR2 SQIVND (reference sequence). The CDR3 region is CASSMTGTGSYEQYF. CDR3 DNA: TGTGCCAGTAGTATGACCGGGACAGGGTCCTACGAGCAGTACTTC.

The V gene is TRBV27, the J gene TRBJ1-1; D gene uncertain. The V gene lost 6 bases and the J gene lost 4 bases, with 15 bases spanning the gap. Per germline, CDR1 MNHEY and CDR2 SMNVEV (reference sequence). The CDR3 has 14 amino acids. The CDR3 bases are TGTGCCAGCAGCCCCTCCATCCGGGGCACTGAAGCTTTCTTT. It codes for CASSPSIRGTEAFF.

Sample share makes this clone medium-sized. The genes are TRBV29-1 and TRBJ1-2, with 7 bases lining up with TRBD1. Germline V lookup: CDR1 SQVTM, CDR2 ANQGSEA. The CDR3 length is 12 residues. Trimming cost V 6 bases and J 6 bases; bases outside gene matches: 7. The CDR3 DNA follows: TGCAGCGTCCATGGACAGGCGGATGGCTACACCTTC. Its translation is CSVHGQADGYTF. Filled out from reference TRBV29-1 and TRBJ1-2, the complete variable domain reads SAVISQKPSRDICQRGTSLTIQCQVDSQVTMMFWYRQQPGQSLTLIATANQGSEATYESGFVIDKFPISRPNLTFSTLTVSNMSPEDSSIYLCSVHGQADGYTFGSGTRLTVV.

The genes are TRBV27 and TRBJ1-2; D not resolved. V lost 5 bases and J 5 bases, leaving 9 bases between the germline ends. From germline, CDR1 is MNHEY and CDR2 SMNVEV (reference sequence). This CDR3 spans 12 amino acids. The CDR3 sequence is CASSPRPYGYTF. CDR3 sequence (DNA): TGTGCCAGCAGTCCCAGACCTTATGGCTACACCTTC.

The chain recombines TRBV19 with TRBJ2-7; D is perhaps TRBD1 (7 bases). The germline V and J ends were trimmed by 5 bases and 3 bases, with 17 bases remaining between them. CDR3 length: 15 amino acids. CDR1 LNHDA and CDR2 SQIVND come from the germline V gene (reference sequence). The DNA for the CDR3 is TGTGCCAGTAGTCTCAGGGACAGCGGGCTCTACGAGCAGTACTTC. Its protein is CASSLRDSGLYEQYF.

The chain carries TRBV30 and TRBJ2-5, with 7 bases aligning to TRBD2. There are 15 residues in the CDR3. Germline CDR1 GTSNPN, CDR2 SVGIG (reference sequence). V lost 0 bases to trimming and J lost 5 bases; unmatched junction nucleotides: 9. The CDR3 region has the DNA TGTGCCTGGAGTGTAGTTAGCGGGCGTGCGGAGACCCAGTACTTC. This codes for CAWSVVSGRAETQYF.